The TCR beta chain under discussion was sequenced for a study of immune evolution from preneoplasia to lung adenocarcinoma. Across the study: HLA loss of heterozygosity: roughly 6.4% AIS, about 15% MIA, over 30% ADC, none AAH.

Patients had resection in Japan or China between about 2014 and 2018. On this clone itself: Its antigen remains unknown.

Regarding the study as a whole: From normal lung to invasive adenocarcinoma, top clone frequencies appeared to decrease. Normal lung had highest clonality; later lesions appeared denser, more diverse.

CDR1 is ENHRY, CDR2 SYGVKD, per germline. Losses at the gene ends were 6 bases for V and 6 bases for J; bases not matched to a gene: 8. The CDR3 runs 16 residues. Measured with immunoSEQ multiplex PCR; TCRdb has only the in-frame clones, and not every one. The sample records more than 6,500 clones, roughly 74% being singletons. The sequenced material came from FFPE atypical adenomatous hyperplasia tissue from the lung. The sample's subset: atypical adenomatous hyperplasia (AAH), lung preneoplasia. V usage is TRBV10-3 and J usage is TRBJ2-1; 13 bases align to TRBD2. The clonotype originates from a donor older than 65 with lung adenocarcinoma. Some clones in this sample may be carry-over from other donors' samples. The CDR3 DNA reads TGTGCCATCAGCGGAGGGACTAGCGGGGCGGTCAATGAGCAGTTCTTC. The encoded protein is CAISGGTSGAVNEQFF.